The 9 T cell receptor beta chains below were found in one sample sequenced in a study of blood T cell repertoires in COVID-19 (dated by TCRdb to about 2020). Library generation was performed with the immunoSEQ multiplex PCR assay. TCRdb's version of the immuneACCESS table is confined to in-frame rearrangements and falls short of the full clone set. An unresolved V gene accounts for under half of the shortfall where checked; the remainder is of unknown origin. For this sample there are about 380,000 clones; around 85% appear just once. 3.6% of the sample is held by the ten biggest clonotypes. The specimen sequenced was peripheral blood. The receptors shown here come from a young woman with acute or convalescent COVID-19.

V and J are TRBV5-4 and TRBJ2-3; 12 nucleotides agree with TRBD2. CDR1 and CDR2 from the germline V gene are SGHNT and YYREEE (reference sequence). CDR3 length: 15 amino acids. J lost 2 bases, V lost 5 bases, and 3 bases had no gene match. The CDR3 region has the DNA TGTGCCAGCAGTAGGACTAGCGGGACCACAGATACGCAGTATTTT. It yields the protein CASSRTSGTTDTQYF.

The chain couples TRBV10-2 to TRBJ1-5; no definite D call. Germline loops: CDR1 WSHSY, CDR2 SAAADI. With 6 bases removed from V and 5 bases from J, the gap between germline ends came to 11 bases. The CDR3 loop spans 13 amino acids. CDR3 protein: CASRMRLDQPQHF. DNA of the CDR3: TGCGCCAGCAGAATGCGCTTAGATCAGCCCCAGCATTTT.

This chain joins TRBV12-5 and TRBJ1-5, with no clear D. V lost 1 base to trimming and J lost 7 bases, with 20 bases between them. The CDR3 consists of 17 residues. In germline, CDR1 is LGHNT, CDR2 FRNRAP. The CDR3 here is CASGLGIVELVGQPQHF. CDR3 DNA: TGTGCTAGTGGTTTGGGTATAGTGGAGTTAGTCGGCCAGCCCCAGCATTTT. Filled out from reference TRBV12-5 and TRBJ1-5, the complete variable domain reads DARVTQTPRHKVTEMGQEVTMRCQPILGHNTVFWYRQTMMQGLELLAYFRNRAPLDDSGMPKDRFSAEMPDATLATLKIQPSEPRDSAVYFCASGLGIVELVGQPQHFGDGTRLSIL.

The genes are TRBV28 and TRBJ2-2; D not certain. Germline V lookup: CDR1 MDHEN, CDR2 SYDVKM. The V gene lost 9 bases and the J gene lost 5 bases, with 22 bases spanning the gap. The CDR3 is made up of 16 amino acids. As DNA, the CDR3 is TGTGCCAGTCAGTACCCCGGAGCGCGGAGAACCGGGGAGCTGTTTTTT. This sequence encodes CASQYPGARRTGELFF.

The chain has TRBV7-9 and TRBJ2-5; unclear D gene. The CDR3 extends over 14 amino acids. The ends were cut back, 0 bases at V and 1 base at J, with 6 bases in the middle. CDR1 and CDR2 from the germline V gene are SEHNR and FQNEAQ (reference sequence). The CDR3 sequence: CASSLASVQETQYF. In nucleotides, the CDR3 is TGTGCCAGCAGCTTAGCCTCCGTCCAAGAGACCCAGTACTTC.

This chain connects TRBV10-2 to TRBJ2-7; TRBD2 might be the D (6 bases). Deletions cut 2 bases from V and 5 bases from J, with 13 bases between. CDR3 length: 14 amino acids. The germline V gene has CDR1 WSHSY and CDR2 SAAADI. The CDR3: CASSEASGANEQYF. CDR3 in DNA: TGCGCCAGCAGTGAGGCGTCGGGAGCAAACGAGCAGTACTTC.

This sequence joins TRBV27 and TRBJ2-7; 11 positions agree with TRBD2. CDR1 is MNHEY, CDR2 SMNVEV, per germline (reference sequence). J gave up 5 bases and V 5 bases, and 20 bases lay outside the gene matches. The CDR3 is made up of 19 amino acids. For the CDR3, the DNA is TGTGCCAGCAGTCTTTCTCGGCTAGCGGGAGGCCCGACCGGGGACGAGCAGTACTTC. Translated: CASSLSRLAGGPTGDEQYF.

Here the CDR3 DNA reads TGTGCCAGCAGCTTATACTCGGCGGGAGAGACCCAGTACTTC. It yields the protein CASSLYSAGETQYF. This chain connects TRBV7-8 to TRBJ2-5; possibly TRBD2 for D (5 bases). V was trimmed by 2 bases and J by 4 bases, leaving 11 bases between them. The CDR3 runs 14 residues. CDR1 SGHVS and CDR2 FQNEAQ come from the germline V gene.

The rearrangement uses TRBV7-9 and TRBJ1-1; D is perhaps TRBD1 (5 bases). CDR1 and CDR2 from the germline V gene are SEHNR and FQNEAQ (reference sequence). The CDR3 consists of 14 residues. V was clipped by 7 bases and J by 4 bases, with 16 bases between them. Written as DNA, the CDR3 is TGTGCCAGCAACCGACAGCTGTTGAGCACTGAAGCTTTCTTT. As protein: CASNRQLLSTEAFF.